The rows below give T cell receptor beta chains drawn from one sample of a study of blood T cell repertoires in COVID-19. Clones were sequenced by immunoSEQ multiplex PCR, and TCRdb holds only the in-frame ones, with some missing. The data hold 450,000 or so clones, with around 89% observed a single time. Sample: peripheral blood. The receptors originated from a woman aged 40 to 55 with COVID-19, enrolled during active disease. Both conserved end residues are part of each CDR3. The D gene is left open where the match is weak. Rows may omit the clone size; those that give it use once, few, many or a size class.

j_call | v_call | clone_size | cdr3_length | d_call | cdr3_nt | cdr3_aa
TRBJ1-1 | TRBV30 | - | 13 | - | TGTGCCTGGAGTGTAGATCGCCAGGCTGAAGCTTTCTTT | CAWSVDRQAEAFF
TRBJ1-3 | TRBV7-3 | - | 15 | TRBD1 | TGTGCCAGCAGCCCACAGGGGAGCTCTGGAAACACCATATATTTT | CASSPQGSSGNTIYF
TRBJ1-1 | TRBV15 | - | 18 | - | TGTGCCACCAGCAGAGATCTCTTAGGAGGGGGGGTCGGCACTGAAGCTTTCTTT | CATSRDLLGGGVGTEAFF
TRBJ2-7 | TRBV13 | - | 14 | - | TGTGCCAGCAGCTTTAGGCTAGCGCCCTACGAGCAGTACTTC | CASSFRLAPYEQYF
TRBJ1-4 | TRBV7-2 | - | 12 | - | TGTGCCAGCAGCTTAGTAGTTGAAAAACTGTTTTTT | CASSLVVEKLFF
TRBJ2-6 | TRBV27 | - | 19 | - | TGTGCCAGCAGTCCGCCCGACAGGGGACTATTGCTTGGGGCCAACGTCCTGACTTTC | CASSPPDRGLLLGANVLTF
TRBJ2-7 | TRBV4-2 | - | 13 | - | TGTGCCAGCAGCGAGGACTCTGCGTACGAGCAGTACTTC | CASSEDSAYEQYF
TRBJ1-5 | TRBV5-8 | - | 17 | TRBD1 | TGTGCCAGCAGCCGAGGCTTGGTAGGACAGGCCGGGGAGCCCCAGCATTTT | CASSRGLVGQAGEPQHF
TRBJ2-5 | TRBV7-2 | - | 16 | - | TGTGCCAGCAGCCCCCCGCAGGCCCGGAATTGGGAGACCCAGTACTTC | CASSPPQARNWETQYF
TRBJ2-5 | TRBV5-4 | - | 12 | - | TGTGCCAGCAGCCTAGAGTCGGAGACCCAGTACTTC | CASSLESETQYF
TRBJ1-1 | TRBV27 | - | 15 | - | TGTGCCAGCTTTCAGGTGAGGGCGTCGGGCACTGAAGCTTTCTTT | CASFQVRASGTEAFF
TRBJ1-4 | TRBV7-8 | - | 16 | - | TGTGCCAGCAGCTTAGTCCGAATCCGGGCTAATGAAAAACTGTTTTTT | CASSLVRIRANEKLFF
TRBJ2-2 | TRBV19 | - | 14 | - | TGTGCCAGCGTGGGGCAGTCGAACACCGGGGAGCTGTTTTTT | CASVGQSNTGELFF
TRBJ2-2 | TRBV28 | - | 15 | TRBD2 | TGTGCCAGCCAATTAGCGGGGCTTAACACCGGGGAGCTGTTTTTT | CASQLAGLNTGELFF
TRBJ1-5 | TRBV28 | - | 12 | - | TGTGCCAGCCGACTTACCAATCAGCCCCAGCATTTT | CASRLTNQPQHF
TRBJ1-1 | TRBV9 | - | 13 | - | TGTGCCAGCAGCGTAGGCCCAGACACTGAAGCTTTCTTT | CASSVGPDTEAFF
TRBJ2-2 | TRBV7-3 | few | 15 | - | TGTGCCAGCAGTCGAGGCACTAGCAGGGCCGGGGAGCTGTTTTTT | CASSRGTSRAGELFF
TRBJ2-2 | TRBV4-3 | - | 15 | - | TGCGCCAGCAGCCAAGTCAAATTAGTTCCCGGGGAGCTGTTTTTT | CASSQVKLVPGELFF
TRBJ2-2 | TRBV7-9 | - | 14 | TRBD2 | TGTGCCTCAAGTGGGGAGGGTAACACCGGGGAGCTGTTTTTT | CASSGEGNTGELFF
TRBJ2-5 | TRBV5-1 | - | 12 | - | TGCGCCAGCAGCTCAGGGATCGAGACCCAGTACTTC | CASSSGIETQYF
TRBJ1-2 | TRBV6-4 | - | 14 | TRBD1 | TGTGCCAGCAGTGCAGGGGGTACGAGCTATGGCTACACCTTC | CASSAGGTSYGYTF
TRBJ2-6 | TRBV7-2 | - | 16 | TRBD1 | TGTGCCAGCAGCTTAGGAGGGGGCCCTGGGGCCAACGTCCTGACTTTC | CASSLGGGPGANVLTF
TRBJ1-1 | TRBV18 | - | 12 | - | TGTGCCAGTACCCCTCAGGTTAGGGGAGCTTTCTTT | CASTPQVRGAFF
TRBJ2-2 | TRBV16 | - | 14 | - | TGTGCCAGCAGCCAAAGGGGGAACACCGGGGAGCTGTTTTTT | CASSQRGNTGELFF
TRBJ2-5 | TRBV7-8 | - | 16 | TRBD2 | TGTGCCAGCAGCCCCCCCCGGGTACTAGCGGTAGAGACCCAGTACTTC | CASSPPRVLAVETQYF
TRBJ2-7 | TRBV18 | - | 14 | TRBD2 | TGTGCCAGCTCACCCACTAGCGGGAGAGACGAGCAGTACTTC | CASSPTSGRDEQYF
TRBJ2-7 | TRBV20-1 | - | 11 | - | TGCAGTGCTAGCAGGGTCGGAGAGCAGTACTTC | CSASRVGEQYF
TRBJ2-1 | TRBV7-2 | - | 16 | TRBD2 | TGTGCCAGCAGCTTGGCTAGCGGGAGAATATGGAGTGAGCAGTTCTTC | CASSLASGRIWSEQFF
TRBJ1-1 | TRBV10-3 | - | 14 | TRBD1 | TGTGCCATCAGTGAGCCCGGAGCAGGGGGAGAAGCTTTCTTT | CAISEPGAGGEAFF
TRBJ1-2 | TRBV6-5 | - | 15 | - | TGTGCCAGCAGACGCAGTGTGGGGGGGGGAGACGGCTACACCTTC | CASRRSVGGGDGYTF
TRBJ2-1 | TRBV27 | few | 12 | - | TGTGCCAGCAGTTCCCTCTACAATGAGCAGTTCTTC | CASSSLYNEQFF
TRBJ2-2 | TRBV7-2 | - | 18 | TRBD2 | TGTGCCAGCAGCCCCCTCTCCGGGACTAGCGGGGGCGGGGGGGAGCTGTTTTTT | CASSPLSGTSGGGGELFF
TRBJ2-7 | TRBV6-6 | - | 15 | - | TGTGCCAGCACCAACCCGCAGGGCGTAGGCTACGAGCAGTACTTC | CASTNPQGVGYEQYF
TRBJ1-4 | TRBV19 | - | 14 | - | TGTGCCAGTATGCCGGGTGCAACTAATGAAAAACTGTTTTTT | CASMPGATNEKLFF
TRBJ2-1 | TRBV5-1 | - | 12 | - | TGCGCCAGCAGCTTGGGGGGCGATGAGCAGTTCTTC | CASSLGGDEQFF
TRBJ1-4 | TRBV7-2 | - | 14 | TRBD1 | TGTGCCAGCAGCTTGGGGGACAGGGGTGAAAAACTGTTTTTT | CASSLGDRGEKLFF
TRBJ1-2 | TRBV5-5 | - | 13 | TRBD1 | TGTGCCAGCAGCCCCGGGACAGTCTATGGCTACACCTTC | CASSPGTVYGYTF
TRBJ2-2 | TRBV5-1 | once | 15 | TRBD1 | TGCGCCAGCAGCGCTGACAGGGGTGACACCGGGGAGCTGTTTTTT | CASSADRGDTGELFF
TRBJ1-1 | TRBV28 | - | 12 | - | TGTGCCAGCAGTCCCCGGGAAGGAGGGGCTTTCTTT | CASSPREGGAFF
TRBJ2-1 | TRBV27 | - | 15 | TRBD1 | TGTGCCAGCAGTCAGACAGGGCCTCTCGACAATGAGCAGTTCTTC | CASSQTGPLDNEQFF
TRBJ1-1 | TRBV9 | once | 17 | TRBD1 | TGTGCCAGCAGCGTAGACAGGGGGTATGCAGATGACACTGAAGCTTTCTTT | CASSVDRGYADDTEAFF